This TCR beta chain was recorded in a study of CD8+ T cells in alopecia areata. Overall study: Twice a day, 5 to 10 mg of oral tofacitinib was administered to treated patients.

Concerning this clone itself: What it binds is not known.

Samples from alopecia areata patients were lesional scalp punch biopsies and peripheral blood. Overall study findings and caveats: Scalp sample sequencing also detects resident alphabeta T cells of normal skin. Normal scalp showed lower clonality than lesional scalp, especially alopecia totalis/universalis.

Trimming at V came to 6 bases and at J to 0 bases, leaving 11 bases not matched to a gene. Germline CDR1 reads LNHDA; CDR2 reads SQIVND (reference sequence). This CDR3 is 18 amino acids long. RNA was extracted and reverse transcribed into cDNA as the sequencing template. Profiling relied on immunoSEQ multiplex PCR, and the TCRdb table lists in-frame clones only, not all of them. In the table there are more than 8,500 clones, approximately 65% of which are singletons. This clonotype was sampled from a human donor with alopecia areata. Sequenced: skin. The rearrangement uses TRBV19 and TRBJ2-6; TRBD1 aligns across 7 bases. CDR3 DNA sequence: TGTGCCAGTAGGCTCGGGGCAGGGGGACGCTCTGGGGCCAACGTCCTGACTTTC. Protein product: CASRLGAGGRSGANVLTF.